Described below is a single T cell receptor (beta chain) sequence and its context. The antigen remains undetermined. This entry is derived from a study of shared clonotypes between healthy human individuals. Study outcomes and limitations: Generally, estimated richness proved larger in naive subsets than it did in memory subsets.

The authors ran the assay at deep level. Template for every sorted-subset replicate PCR totaled about 200 ng DNA, some 30,000 T cell genomes. Some clones are missing from TCRdb's copy, which holds only in-frame ones; the method was immunoSEQ multiplex PCR. Here the sample spans approximately 2,000,000 clones, just over 90% being singletons. CDR3 length: 15 amino acids. V was trimmed by 6 bases and J by 0 bases, leaving 12 bases between them. Germline V CDR1 and CDR2: LNHDA, SQIVND (reference sequence). CD45RO-negative, CCR7-positively selected cells formed the naive CD8 fraction, excluding terminally differentiated effector memory CD45RA+ cells. Healthy adults negative for HIV, lacking recent acute infections or vaccinations, served as donors.

The sample taken for sequencing was naive CD8+ T cells from PBMCs. The chain uses TRBV19 and TRBJ1-5, with D possibly being TRBD1 (5 bases). The TCR was taken from a man between 18 and 35 years old in good health. Some clones in this sample may be carry-over from other donors' samples. The CDR3 is CASSLQAPSNQPQHF. The CDR3, as DNA: TGTGCCAGTAGCCTACAGGCACCTAGCAATCAGCCCCAGCATTTT.